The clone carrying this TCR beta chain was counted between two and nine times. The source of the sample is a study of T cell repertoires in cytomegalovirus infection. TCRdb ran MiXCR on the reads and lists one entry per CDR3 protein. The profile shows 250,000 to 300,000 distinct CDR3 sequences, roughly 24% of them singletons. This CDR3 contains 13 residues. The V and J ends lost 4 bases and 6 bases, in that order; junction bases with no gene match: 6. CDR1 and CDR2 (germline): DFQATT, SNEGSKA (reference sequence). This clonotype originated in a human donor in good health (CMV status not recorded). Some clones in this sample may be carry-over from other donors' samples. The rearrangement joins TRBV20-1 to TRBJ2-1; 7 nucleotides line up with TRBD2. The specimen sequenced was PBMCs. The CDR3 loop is CSAMRETGNEQFF. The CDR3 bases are TGCAGTGCTATGCGGGAGACTGGCAATGAGCAGTTCTTC.